The 20 T cell receptor beta chains presented below share a single source sample, sequenced in a study of beta chain features in type 1 diabetes. Isolated RNA was reverse transcribed in full, so expressed TCRB transcripts were sequenced. Produced via immunoSEQ multiplex PCR; TCRdb's table is partial and in-frame only. The sample yields roughly 450,000 clones, approximately 15% seen once. The sequenced material came from naive CD4+ T cells from blood. The receptors shown here come from a man in his thirties or forties in good health.

This clone was seen more than once but under ten times. The rearrangement joins TRBV19 to TRBJ1-1, with no clear D. The length of the CDR3 is 15 residues. In germline, CDR1 is LNHDA, CDR2 SQIVND (reference sequence). The ends were cut back, 3 bases at V and 0 bases at J, with 11 bases in the middle. The CDR3 coding sequence is TGTGCCAGTAGTATCCGGAGCAACATGAACACTGAAGCTTTCTTT. The encoded protein is CASSIRSNMNTEAFF.

A note on this clone: The junction and the germline gene differ at one end; a read error may be behind it. This rearrangement joins TRBV6-5 to TRBJ1-2; weak D call: TRBD1 (5 bases). Germline lookup yields CDR1 MNHEY and CDR2 SVGAGI. This CDR3 is 14 amino acids long. In nucleotides, the CDR3 is TGTGCCAGCAGTCTAGGACAAGGTAACGATGGCTACACCTTC. It codes for CASSLGQGNDGYTF.

The J gene is TRBJ2-1, the V gene TRBV6-5, with D perhaps TRBD1 or TRBD2 (5 bases each). CDR1 and CDR2 (germline): MNHEY, SVGAGI. The CDR3 consists of 12 residues. Trimming took off 6 bases at V and 15 bases at J, with 18 bases between the two ends. Written as DNA, the CDR3 is TGTGCCAGCAGCCGGGACCGGGAAACTGTGTTCTTC. Encoded protein: CASSRDRETVFF.

In its sample, this clone was seen a few times. The chain recombines TRBV9 with TRBJ1-5; D is ambiguous. Germline V gene data show CDR1 as SGDLS and CDR2 as YYNGEE. The CDR3 has 15 amino acids. V lost 0 bases and J 4 bases, leaving 11 bases between the germline ends. CDR3 sequence reads: CASSVAGSGNQPQHF. CDR3 coding DNA: TGTGCCAGCAGCGTAGCGGGGTCAGGTAATCAGCCCCAGCATTTT.

This clone has only a few counts. The rearrangement uses TRBV4-3 and TRBJ1-4; unclear D gene. Trimming took 6 bases from V and 0 from J, leaving 14 bases between them. The CDR3 is 16 amino acids. Germline V gives CDR1 LGHNA, CDR2 YSLEER. CDR3 nucleotide sequence: TGCGCCAGCAGTAAACAGATTTCTGCAACTAATGAAAAACTGTTTTTT. It specifies CASSKQISATNEKLFF.

This clone was seen only a few times. This chain uses TRBV11-3 with TRBJ2-3; TRBD2 matches at 8 bases. With V trimmed by 4 bases and J by 6 bases, 6 bases remained unmatched. CDR1 is SGHNT, CDR2 YENEEA, per germline. This CDR3 spans 14 amino acids. CDR3 coding DNA: TGTGCCAGCAGCTCCAGCGGGGGATCCGATACGCAGTATTTT. This codes for CASSSSGGSDTQYF.

This clone was seen a handful of times. The CDR3 spells CASSSGGTVQETQYF. CDR3 coding DNA: TGTGCCAGCAGCTCAGGGGGGACAGTCCAAGAGACCCAGTACTTC. This chain links TRBV7-2 with TRBJ2-5; the D gene is possibly TRBD1 (7 bases). This CDR3 spans 15 amino acids. Germline lookup yields CDR1 SGHTA and CDR2 FQGNSA. Deletions cut 4 bases from V and 1 base from J, with 13 bases between. The full variable domain, in which reference TRBV7-2 and TRBJ2-5 provide the parts outside the CDR3, is GAGVSQSPSNKVTEKGKDVELRCDPISGHTALYWYRQSLGQGLEFLIYFQGNSAPDKSGLPSDRFSAERTGGSVSTLTIQRTQQEDSAVYLCASSSGGTVQETQYFGPGTRLLVL.

This clone has more than one count but fewer than ten. The chain employs TRBV7-8 and TRBJ2-3, with 14 bases aligning to TRBD2. J was trimmed by 4 bases and V by 5 bases; bases with no gene match: 11. Germline V gene lookup returns CDR1 SGHVS and CDR2 FQNEAQ. This CDR3 contains 18 residues. The CDR3 loop reads CASSHGTSGSFFPDTQYF. The CDR3 nucleotides read TGTGCCAGCAGCCATGGGACTAGCGGGAGTTTCTTCCCAGATACGCAGTATTTT.

This clone was seen only a few times. The gene calls are TRBV6-1 and TRBJ2-7, with D perhaps matching TRBD1 (6 bases). The V gene lost 2 bases and the J gene lost 7 bases, with 21 bases spanning the gap. CDR3 length equals 16 residues. Germline V lookup: CDR1 MNHNS, CDR2 SASEGT. This CDR3 reads CASSENAGTPFMEQYF. The CDR3 DNA reads TGTGCCAGCAGTGAAAACGCTGGGACACCCTTTATGGAGCAGTACTTC.

The rearrangement joins TRBV14 to TRBJ1-2; 7 positions match TRBD1. V lost 4 bases and J lost 1; bases outside the gene matches: 6. Germline-derived CDR1 and CDR2 are SGHDN and FVKESK. CDR3 length equals 15 residues. CDR3 sequence (DNA): TGTGCCAGCAGCCTCCAGGGACAGCATAACTATGGCTACACCTTC. Protein sequence: CASSLQGQHNYGYTF.

The rearrangement uses TRBV10-3 and TRBJ2-3, with 7 bases lining up with TRBD2. Trimming at V came to 2 bases and at J to 2 bases, leaving 7 bases not matched to a gene. The CDR3 has 16 amino acids. From germline, CDR1 is ENHRY and CDR2 SYGVKD. CDR3 in DNA: TGTGCCATCAGTGAGGGACTAGGGGATCCCACAGATACGCAGTATTTT. Protein: CAISEGLGDPTDTQYF.

The chain couples TRBV15 to TRBJ2-2; D unresolved. Per germline, CDR1 LNHNV and CDR2 YYDKDF (reference sequence). V was trimmed by 0 bases and J by 0 bases, leaving 8 bases between them. CDR3 length: 16 amino acids. The CDR3 coding sequence is TGTGCCACCAGCAGAGAGGGCACCGCGAACACCGGGGAGCTGTTTTTT. This translates into CATSREGTANTGELFF.

In this sample, this clone turned up a few times. The CDR3: CASSATETRNTEAFF. The CDR3 DNA follows: TGTGCCAGCAGCGCGACAGAGACTCGGAACACTGAAGCTTTCTTT. V is TRBV5-4 and J is TRBJ1-1; TRBD1 is a possible D gene (5 bases). CDR1 SGHNT and CDR2 YYREEE come from the germline V gene (reference sequence). Trimming cost V 4 bases and J 1 base, with 14 bases left between them. CDR3 length: 15 amino acids.

The J gene is TRBJ1-1, the V gene TRBV27, with D uncertain. Trimming cost V 3 bases and J 0 bases, with 8 bases left between them. Per the germline V gene, CDR1 is MNHEY and CDR2 is SMNVEV (reference sequence). The CDR3 is 14 amino acids. CDR3 in amino acids: CASSLRRMNTEAFF. In nucleotides, the CDR3 is TGTGCCAGCAGTTTGCGTCGGATGAACACTGAAGCTTTCTTT.

V gene TRBV6-4 combines with J gene TRBJ2-1; 7 positions agree with TRBD2. The CDR3 sequence is 14 residues long. V lost 4 bases and J lost 4; bases outside the gene matches: 4. Germline assignment: CDR1 MRHNA and CDR2 SNTAGT. The CDR3 region has the DNA TGTGCCAGCAGTGGCGGGAGCGGGTACAATGAGCAGTTCTTC. Encoded protein: CASSGGSGYNEQFF.

V is TRBV9 and J is TRBJ2-5, with 9 bases that match TRBD1. In germline, CDR1 is SGDLS, CDR2 YYNGEE. V was pared by 2 bases and J by 3 bases, with 8 bases of the junction left unmatched. The CDR3 has 16 residues. CDR3 sequence reads: CASSVTGQGLKETQYF. The CDR3 bases are TGTGCCAGCAGCGTCACAGGACAGGGGTTAAAAGAGACCCAGTACTTC. The full variable domain, with the rest looked up from reference TRBV9 and TRBJ2-5, is DSGVTQTPKHLITATGQRVTLRCSPRSGDLSVYWYQQSLDQGLQFLIQYYNGEERAKGNILERFSAQQFPDLHSELNLSSLELGDSALYFCASSVTGQGLKETQYFGPGTRLLVL.

This clone was recorded a few times. CDR3 amino acids: CASSFARLVLNEQFF. CDR3 in DNA: TGTGCCAGCAGTTTCGCGAGACTAGTTCTCAATGAGCAGTTCTTC. The chain joins TRBV27 to TRBJ2-1; D possibly corresponds to TRBD2 (6 bases). Germline-derived CDR1 and CDR2 are MNHEY and SMNVEV (reference sequence). The CDR3 has 15 residues. The V end lost 3 bases, the J end lost 6 bases, and 15 bases lay between the germline ends.

This clone showed up just a few times. V is TRBV25-1 and J is TRBJ2-1; D may be TRBD1 or TRBD2 (6 bases each). The length of the CDR3 is 15 residues. Per the germline V gene, CDR1 is MGHDK and CDR2 is SYGVNS. The V gene lost 1 base and the J gene lost 3 bases, with 10 bases spanning the gap. CDR3 in DNA: TGTGCCAGCAGTGAATGGAGGGGGAGCTACAATGAGCAGTTCTTC. Its protein is CASSEWRGSYNEQFF.

The genes are TRBV12-5 and TRBJ1-2; D remains unclear. This CDR3 has 11 residues. Trimming removed 7 bases at V and 8 bases at J, with 11 bases between. Germline V gene lookup returns CDR1 LGHNT and CDR2 FRNRAP. The CDR3 loop is CASAWGRGYTF. The CDR3 coding sequence is TGTGCTAGTGCGTGGGGTAGGGGCTACACCTTC. Filled out from reference TRBV12-5 and TRBJ1-2, the complete variable domain reads DARVTQTPRHKVTEMGQEVTMRCQPILGHNTVFWYRQTMMQGLELLAYFRNRAPLDDSGMPKDRFSAEMPDATLATLKIQPSEPRDSAVYFCASAWGRGYTFGSGTRLTVV.

The gene calls are TRBV9 and TRBJ2-3, with D perhaps assigned TRBD1 or TRBD2 (5 bases each). This CDR3 comprises 19 residues. V was trimmed by 6 bases and J by 0 bases, leaving 26 bases between them. Germline V gene lookup returns CDR1 SGDLS and CDR2 YYNGEE. CDR3 DNA sequence: TGTGCCAGCACGGGACCGGACCCCGAGACGGCTCCTAGCACAGATACGCAGTATTTT. Its protein is CASTGPDPETAPSTDTQYF.